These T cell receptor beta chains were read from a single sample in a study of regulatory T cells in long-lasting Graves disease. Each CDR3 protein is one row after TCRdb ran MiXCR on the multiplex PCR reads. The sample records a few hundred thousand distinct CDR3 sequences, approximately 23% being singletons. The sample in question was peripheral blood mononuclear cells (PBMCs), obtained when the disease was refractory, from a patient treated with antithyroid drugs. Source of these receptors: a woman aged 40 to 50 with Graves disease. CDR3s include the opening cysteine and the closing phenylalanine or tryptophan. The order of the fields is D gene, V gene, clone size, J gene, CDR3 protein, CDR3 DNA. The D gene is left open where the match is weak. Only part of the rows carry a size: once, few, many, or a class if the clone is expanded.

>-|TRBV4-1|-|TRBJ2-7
CASSPYLEWETYEQYF
TGCGCCAGCAGCCCCTACCTGGAGTGGGAGACCTACGAGCAGTACTTC
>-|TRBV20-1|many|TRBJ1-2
CSAGQGTRGYTF
TGCAGTGCAGGGCAGGGGACGAGGGGCTACACCTTC
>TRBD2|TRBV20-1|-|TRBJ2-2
CSARGLAGLTTGELFF
TGCAGTGCTAGGGGTCTAGCGGGCCTCACTACCGGGGAGCTGTTTTTT
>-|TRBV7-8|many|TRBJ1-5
CASSSTPDSQPQHF
TGTGCCAGCAGCTCCACCCCCGACAGCCAGCCCCAGCATTTT
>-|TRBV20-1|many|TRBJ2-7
CSAAWAYRSAEQYF
TGCAGTGCTGCCTGGGCGTACCGTTCCGCCGAGCAGTACTTC
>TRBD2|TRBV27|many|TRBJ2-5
CASSYIGRKTQYF
TGTGCCAGCAGTTACATCGGGAGGAAGACCCAGTACTTC
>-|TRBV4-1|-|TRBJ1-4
CASSQATGINEKLFF
TGCGCCAGCAGCCAAGCTACAGGTATCAATGAAAAACTGTTTTTT
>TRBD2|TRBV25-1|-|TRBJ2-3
CASSSLRAAGAADTQYF
TGTGCCAGCAGTAGTCTTCGGGCGGCGGGAGCGGCAGATACGCAGTATTTT
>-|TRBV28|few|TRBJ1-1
CASSLGLNAEAFF
TGTGCCAGCAGTTTAGGACTGAACGCTGAAGCTTTCTTT
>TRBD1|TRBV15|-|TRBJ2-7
CATSSLGQGYFYEQYF
TGTGCCACCAGCAGTTTGGGACAGGGGTATTTCTACGAGCAGTACTTC
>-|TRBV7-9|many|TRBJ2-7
CASNTGSYEQYF
TGTGCCAGCAATACAGGCTCGTACGAGCAGTACTTC
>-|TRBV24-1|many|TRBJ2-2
CATSDSDRRDTGELFF
TGTGCCACCAGTGATTCGGACAGGAGGGACACCGGGGAGCTGTTTTTT
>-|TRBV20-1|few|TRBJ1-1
CSAREPVLNTEAFF
TGCAGTGCTAGAGAGCCCGTCCTGAACACTGAAGCTTTCTTT
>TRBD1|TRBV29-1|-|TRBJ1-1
CSVAWDRADTEAFF
TGCAGCGTTGCCTGGGACAGGGCAGACACTGAAGCTTTCTTT
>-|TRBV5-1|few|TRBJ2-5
CASSLVAGLETQYF
TGCGCCAGCAGCTTGGTAGCCGGATTGGAGACCCAGTACTTC
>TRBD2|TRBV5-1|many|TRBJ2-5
CASRSTPNSGSLSETQYF
TGCGCCAGCAGATCAACTCCCAACAGCGGGAGCTTAAGTGAGACCCAGTACTTC
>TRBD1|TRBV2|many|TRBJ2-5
CASSAPRQGWQETQYF
TGTGCCAGCAGCGCACCGCGACAGGGCTGGCAAGAGACCCAGTACTTC
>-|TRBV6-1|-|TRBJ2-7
CASRIRDTAYEQYF
TGTGCCAGTAGAATCCGGGACACCGCCTACGAGCAGTACTTC
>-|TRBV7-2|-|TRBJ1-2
CASSFSASANYGYTF
TGTGCCAGCAGCTTTAGCGCCAGCGCGAACTATGGCTACACCTTC
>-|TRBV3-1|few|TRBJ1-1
CASSLRVGPVSTEAFF
TGTGCCAGCAGCCTCCGGGTTGGCCCCGTTTCCACTGAAGCTTTCTTT
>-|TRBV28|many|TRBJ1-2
CASSAPKTGNYGYTF
TGTGCCAGCAGTGCTCCTAAGACAGGAAACTATGGCTACACCTTC
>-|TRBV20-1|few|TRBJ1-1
CSAGRQQNTEAFF
TGCAGTGCTGGTAGACAGCAGAACACTGAAGCTTTCTTT
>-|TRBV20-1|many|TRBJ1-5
CSARGPNQPQHF
TGCAGTGCTCGTGGACCCAATCAGCCCCAGCATTTT
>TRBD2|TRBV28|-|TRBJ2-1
CASSFRAAGESSYNEQFF
TGTGCCAGCAGTTTCCGGGCAGCGGGGGAATCTTCCTACAATGAGCAGTTCTTC
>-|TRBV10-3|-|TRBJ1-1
CASKDRQIRPNTEALF
TGTGCCAGCAAAGATCGGCAGATAAGACCTAACACTGAAGCTCTCTTT
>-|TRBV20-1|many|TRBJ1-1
CSARGQGWNTEAFF
TGCAGTGCTAGAGGGCAGGGGTGGAACACTGAAGCTTTCTTT
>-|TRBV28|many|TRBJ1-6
CASSSVITGLEGPLHF
TGTGCCAGCAGTTCTGTGATAACAGGTCTCGAGGGGCCCCTCCACTTT
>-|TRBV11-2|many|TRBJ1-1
CASRPLTKGTEAFF
TGTGCCAGCAGGCCGCTTACCAAAGGCACTGAAGCTTTCTTT
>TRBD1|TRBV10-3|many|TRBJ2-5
CAISDSGTGGAQYF
TGTGCCATCAGTGACTCCGGGACAGGAGGGGCCCAGTACTTC
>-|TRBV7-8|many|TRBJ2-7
CASSLDHRPQYF
TGTGCCAGCAGCCTAGACCACCGTCCGCAGTACTTC
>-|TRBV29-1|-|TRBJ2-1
CSVDFQANYNEQFF
TGCAGCGTGGACTTCCAGGCGAATTACAATGAGCAGTTCTTC
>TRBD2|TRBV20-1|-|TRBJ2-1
CSAQLAGGWNEQFF
TGCAGTGCCCAGCTAGCGGGAGGGTGGAATGAGCAGTTCTTC